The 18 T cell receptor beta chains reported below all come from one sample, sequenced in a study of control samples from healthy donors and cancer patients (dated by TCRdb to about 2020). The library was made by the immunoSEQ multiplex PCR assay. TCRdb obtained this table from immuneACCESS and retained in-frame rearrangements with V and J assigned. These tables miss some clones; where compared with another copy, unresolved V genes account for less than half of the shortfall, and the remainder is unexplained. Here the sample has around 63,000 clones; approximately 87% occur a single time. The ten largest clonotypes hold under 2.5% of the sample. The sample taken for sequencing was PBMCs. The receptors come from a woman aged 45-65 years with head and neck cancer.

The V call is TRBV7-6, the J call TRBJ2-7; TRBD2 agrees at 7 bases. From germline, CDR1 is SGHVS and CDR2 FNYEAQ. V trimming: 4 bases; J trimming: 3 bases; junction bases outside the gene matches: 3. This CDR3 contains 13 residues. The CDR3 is CASSSGGSYEQYF. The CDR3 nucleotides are TGTGCCAGCAGCTCGGGGGGTAGCTACGAGCAGTACTTC.

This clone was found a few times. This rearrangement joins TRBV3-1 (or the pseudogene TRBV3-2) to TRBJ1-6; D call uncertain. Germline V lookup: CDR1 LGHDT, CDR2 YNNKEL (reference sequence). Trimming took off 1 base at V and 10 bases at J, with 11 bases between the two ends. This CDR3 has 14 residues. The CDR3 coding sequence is TGTGCCAGCAGCCAAGGAGACGTAAACTCACCCCTCCACTTT. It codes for CASSQGDVNSPLHF.

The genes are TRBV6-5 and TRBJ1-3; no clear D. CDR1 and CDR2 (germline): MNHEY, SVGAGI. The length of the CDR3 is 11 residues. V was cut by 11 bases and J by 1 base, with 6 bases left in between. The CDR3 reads CAGVSGNTIYF. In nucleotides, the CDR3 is TGTGCCGGAGTTTCTGGAAACACCATATATTTT.

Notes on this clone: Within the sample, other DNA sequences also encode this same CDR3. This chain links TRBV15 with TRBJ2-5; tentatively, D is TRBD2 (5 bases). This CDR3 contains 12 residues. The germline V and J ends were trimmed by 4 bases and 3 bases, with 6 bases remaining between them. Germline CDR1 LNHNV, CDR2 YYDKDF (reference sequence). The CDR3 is CATSTGEETQYF. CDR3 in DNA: TGTGCCACCAGCACCGGGGAAGAGACCCAGTACTTC.

The CDR3: CASSLASVGSGANVLTF. The DNA of the CDR3 is TGCGCCAGCAGCTTGGCCTCTGTCGGTTCTGGGGCCAACGTCCTGACTTTC. The gene calls are TRBV5-1 and TRBJ2-6, with D unclear. CDR1 and CDR2 (germline): SGHRS, YFSETQ. V was trimmed by 0 bases and J by 1 base, leaving 11 bases between them. This CDR3 region has 17 residues.

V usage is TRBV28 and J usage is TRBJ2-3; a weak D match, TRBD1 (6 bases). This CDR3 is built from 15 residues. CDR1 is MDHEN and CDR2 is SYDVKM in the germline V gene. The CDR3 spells CATQQGFVSTDTQYF. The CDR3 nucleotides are TGTGCTACGCAACAGGGATTTGTAAGCACAGATACGCAGTATTTT.

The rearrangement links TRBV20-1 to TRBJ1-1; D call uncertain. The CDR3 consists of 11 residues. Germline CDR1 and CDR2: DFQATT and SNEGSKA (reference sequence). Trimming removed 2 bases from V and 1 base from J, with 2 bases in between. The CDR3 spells CSARWNTEAFF. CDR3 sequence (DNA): TGCAGTGCTAGATGGAACACTGAAGCTTTCTTT.

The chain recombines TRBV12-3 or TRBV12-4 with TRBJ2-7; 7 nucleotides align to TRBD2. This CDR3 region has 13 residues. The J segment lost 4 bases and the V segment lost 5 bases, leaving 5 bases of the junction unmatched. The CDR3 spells CASSMGTNYEQYF. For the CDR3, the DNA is TGTGCCAGCAGTATGGGGACTAATTACGAGCAGTACTTC.

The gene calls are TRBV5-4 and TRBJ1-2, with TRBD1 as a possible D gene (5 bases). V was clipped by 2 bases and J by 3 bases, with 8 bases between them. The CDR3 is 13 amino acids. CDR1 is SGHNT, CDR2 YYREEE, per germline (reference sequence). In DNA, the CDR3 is TGTGCCAGCAGCTTTCAGGGAGACTATGGCTACACCTTC. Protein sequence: CASSFQGDYGYTF.

The CDR3 sequence is CASSPDGRKSSYEQYF. In DNA, the CDR3 is TGCGCCAGCAGCCCGGACGGGCGAAAGAGCTCCTACGAGCAGTACTTC. The chain links TRBV5-1 to TRBJ2-7; D is ambiguous. V lost 4 bases, J lost 0 bases, and 17 bases lay in between. Per the germline V gene, CDR1 is SGHRS and CDR2 is YFSETQ. This CDR3 is 16 amino acids long.

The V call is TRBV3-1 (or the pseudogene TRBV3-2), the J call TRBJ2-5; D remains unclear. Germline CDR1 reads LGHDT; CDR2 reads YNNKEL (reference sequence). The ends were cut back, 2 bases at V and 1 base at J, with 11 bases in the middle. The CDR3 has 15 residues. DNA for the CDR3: TGTGCCAGCAGCCAAATGTGGGTGGGCCAAGAGACCCAGTACTTC. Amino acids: CASSQMWVGQETQYF.

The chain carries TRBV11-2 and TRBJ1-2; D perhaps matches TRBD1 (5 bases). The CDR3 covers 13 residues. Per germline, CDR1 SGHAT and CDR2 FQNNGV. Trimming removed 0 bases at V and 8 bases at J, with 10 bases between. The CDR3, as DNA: TGTGCCAGCAGCTTAGAACCTGAGGGGGGCTACACCTTC. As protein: CASSLEPEGGYTF. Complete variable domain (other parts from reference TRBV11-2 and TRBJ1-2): EAGVAQSPRYKIIEKRQSVAFWCNPISGHATLYWYQQILGQGPKLLIQFQNNGVVDDSQLPKDRFSAERLKGVDSTLKIQPAKLEDSAVYLCASSLEPEGGYTFGSGTRLTVV.

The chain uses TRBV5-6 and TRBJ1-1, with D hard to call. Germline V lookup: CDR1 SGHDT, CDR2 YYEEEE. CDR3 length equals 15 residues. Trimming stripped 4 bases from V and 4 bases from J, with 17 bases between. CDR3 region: CASSRDPGRTTEAFF. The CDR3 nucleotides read TGTGCCAGCAGCCGGGATCCGGGTCGGACCACTGAAGCTTTCTTT.

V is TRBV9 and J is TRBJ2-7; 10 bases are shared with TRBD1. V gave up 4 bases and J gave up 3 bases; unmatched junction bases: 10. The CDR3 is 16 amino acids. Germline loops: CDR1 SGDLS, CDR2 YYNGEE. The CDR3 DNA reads TGTGCCAGCAGCCCCATGGGACAGGGGTTAGTCTACGAGCAGTACTTC. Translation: CASSPMGQGLVYEQYF.

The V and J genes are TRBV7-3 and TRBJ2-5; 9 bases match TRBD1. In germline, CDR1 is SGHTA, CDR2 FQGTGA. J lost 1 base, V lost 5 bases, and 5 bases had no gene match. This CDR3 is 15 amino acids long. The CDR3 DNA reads TGTGCCAGCAGCGCAGGGACAGGGTCCCAAGAGACCCAGTACTTC. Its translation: CASSAGTGSQETQYF. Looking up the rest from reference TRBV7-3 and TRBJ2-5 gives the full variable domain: GAGVSQTPSNKVTEKGKYVELRCDPISGHTALYWYRQSLGQGPEFLIYFQGTGAADDSGLPNDRFFAVRPEGSVSTLKIQRTERGDSAVYLCASSAGTGSQETQYFGPGTRLLVL.

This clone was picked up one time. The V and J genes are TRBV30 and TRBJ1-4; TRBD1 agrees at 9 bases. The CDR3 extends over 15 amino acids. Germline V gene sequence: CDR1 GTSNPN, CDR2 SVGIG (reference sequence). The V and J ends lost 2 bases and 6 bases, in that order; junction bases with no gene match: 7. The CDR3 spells CAWSSSTGGYEKLFF. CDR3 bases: TGTGCCTGGAGTTCCTCGACAGGGGGATATGAAAAACTGTTTTTT.

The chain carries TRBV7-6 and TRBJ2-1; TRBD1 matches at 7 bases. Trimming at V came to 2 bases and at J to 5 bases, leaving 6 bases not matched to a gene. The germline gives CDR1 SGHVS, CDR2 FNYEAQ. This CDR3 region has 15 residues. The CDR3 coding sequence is TGTGCCAGCAGCTTAAATTCGGGACAGAACAATGAGCAGTTCTTC. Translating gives CASSLNSGQNNEQFF.

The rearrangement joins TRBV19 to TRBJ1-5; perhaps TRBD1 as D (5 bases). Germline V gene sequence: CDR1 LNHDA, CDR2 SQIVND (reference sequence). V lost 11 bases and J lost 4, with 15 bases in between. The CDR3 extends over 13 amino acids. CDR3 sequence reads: CAGGPTVNQPQHF. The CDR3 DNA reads TGTGCCGGGGGACCGACCGTAAATCAGCCCCAGCATTTT.